These 23 T cell receptor beta chains originate from one sample sequenced in a study of human T cells and chemical hapten exposure. Time point specified: patch test 1, 2 weeks after DPC sensitization. Treatment in this sample: therapeutic diphenylcyclopropenone sensitization with weekly scalp DPC. TCRdb itself ran the RACE reads through MiXCR, one entry per CDR3 protein. The repertoire holds about 120,000 distinct CDR3 sequences, with roughly an eighth as singletons. This material consisted of whole blood, taken in connection with sensitization to the hapten diphenylcyclopropenone (DPC). These receptors all come from a man between 18 and 29 years old with alopecia areata. Some clones in this sample may be carry-over from other donors' samples.

The rearrangement joins TRBV28 to TRBJ2-7; D may be TRBD1 (5 bases). The germline gives CDR1 MDHEN, CDR2 SYDVKM. The CDR3 is 15 amino acids. The V gene lost 3 bases and the J gene lost 2 bases, with 14 bases spanning the gap. The CDR3 sequence: CASSFSARVPYEQYF. CDR3 coding DNA: TGTGCCAGCAGTTTTTCGGCCAGGGTCCCCTACGAGCAGTACTTC.

This clonotype was detected only a few times. V gene TRBV6-2 or TRBV6-3 combines with J gene TRBJ1-5, with 7 bases identical to TRBD1. V lost 5 bases to trimming and J lost 7 bases; unmatched junction nucleotides: 8. Per the germline V gene, CDR1 is MNHEY and CDR2 is SVGEGT. There are 14 residues in the CDR3. The CDR3 DNA reads TGTGCCAGCAGTGGCAGACAGGGCGGCCAGCCCCAGCATTTT. Protein product: CASSGRQGGQPQHF.

The chain uses TRBV7-2 and TRBJ1-2; D gene unclear. The V gene's germline CDR1 is SGHTA and CDR2 FQGNSA. This CDR3 comprises 14 residues. V shed 5 bases and J shed 4 bases, with 14 bases lying between them. The DNA for the CDR3 is TGTGCCAGCAGCAGAGAGACAAGGAGCTATGGCTACACCTTC. Translation gives CASSRETRSYGYTF.

In this sample, this clonotype turned up many times. The rearrangement uses TRBV4-1 and TRBJ1-3; a possible D gene is TRBD1 (5 bases). Trimming removed 4 bases from V and 1 base from J, with 17 bases in between. CDR3 length equals 17 residues. Germline CDR1 and CDR2: MGHRA and YSYEKL. CDR3 DNA sequence: TGCGCCAGCAGCCGAGAATCCGTCGACAGATCTGGAAACACCATATATTTT. Translation gives CASSRESVDRSGNTIYF.

The table lists this clonotype with a few counts. The CDR3 spells CASSIPRNTEAFF. CDR3 nucleotide sequence: TGTGCCAGCAGCATCCCCCGGAACACTGAAGCTTTCTTT. The J gene is TRBJ1-1, the V gene TRBV7-9; D remains unclear. This CDR3 has 13 residues. The V gene lost 5 bases and the J gene lost 1 base, with 8 bases spanning the gap. Germline-derived CDR1 and CDR2 are SEHNR and FQNEAQ (reference sequence).

Only a few counts were recorded for this clonotype. The rearrangement uses TRBV10-3 and TRBJ2-7; 7 positions agree with TRBD1. The CDR3 has 13 amino acids. V shed 10 bases, J shed 2 bases, and the junction held 8 bases outside the gene matches. Germline V gene sequence: CDR1 ENHRY, CDR2 SYGVKD. The CDR3 is CATWDSTTYEQYV. CDR3 nucleotide sequence: TGTGCCACCTGGGACAGTACAACCTACGAGCAGTACGTC.

This clonotype was counted many times. This rearrangement joins TRBV7-9 to TRBJ1-1; D call uncertain. V lost 4 bases, J lost 8 bases, and 17 bases lay in between. The V gene's germline CDR1 is SEHNR and CDR2 FQNEAQ (reference sequence). This CDR3 has 14 amino acids. CDR3 protein: CASSSQLSGNEAFF. In DNA, the CDR3 is TGTGCCAGCAGCTCCCAACTTTCGGGGAACGAAGCTTTCTTT. Full variable domain (remainder filled in from reference TRBV7-9 and TRBJ1-1): DTGVSQNPRHKITKRGQNVTFRCDPISEHNRLYWYRQTLGQGPEFLTYFQNEAQLEKSRLLSDRFSAERPKGSFSTLEIQRTEQGDSAMYLCASSSQLSGNEAFFGQGTRLTVV.

The sample holds many counts of this clonotype. This sequence joins TRBV27 and TRBJ2-3, with D perhaps being TRBD1 or TRBD2 (5 bases each). The CDR3 has 16 residues. V lost 7 bases to trimming and J lost 2 bases, with 19 bases between them. Germline V gene lookup returns CDR1 MNHEY and CDR2 SMNVEV (reference sequence). The CDR3: CASKSLRDRTTDTQYF. In nucleotides, the CDR3 is TGTGCCAGCAAAAGCCTCCGGGACCGTACCACAGATACGCAGTATTTT.

This clonotype has a handful of counts. The J gene is TRBJ1-2, the V gene TRBV3-1, with a tentative D call TRBD1 (5 bases). V was cut by 0 bases and J by 0 bases, with 8 bases left in between. The CDR3 totals 15 residues. The germline gives CDR1 LGHDT, CDR2 YNNKEL (reference sequence). Here the CDR3 DNA reads TGTGCCAGCAGCCAAGATTGGGACGCTAACTATGGCTACACCTTC. Translating it yields CASSQDWDANYGYTF.

This chain connects TRBV20-1 to TRBJ2-5; 8 nucleotides line up with TRBD2. The CDR3 consists of 14 residues. Germline CDR1 is DFQATT and CDR2 is SNEGSKA (reference sequence). The V gene end was trimmed by 5 bases and the J gene end by 0 bases; junction bases not matched to a gene: 5. DNA for the CDR3: TGCAGTGCTCTTCGGGGGGGGAACCAAGAGACCCAGTACTTC. This gives the protein CSALRGGNQETQYF.

The chain joins TRBV7-9 to TRBJ1-5; D perhaps matches TRBD1 (6 bases). Germline CDR1 SEHNR, CDR2 FQNEAQ (reference sequence). V lost 0 bases to trimming and J lost 4 bases, with 16 bases between them. The CDR3 runs 17 residues. This CDR3 is CASSLAQGSRWNQPQHF. CDR3 nucleotide sequence: TGTGCCAGCAGCTTAGCACAGGGTAGTAGGTGGAATCAGCCCCAGCATTTT.

This clonotype was picked up a small number of times. The chain carries TRBV7-7 and TRBJ2-2, with D unresolved. The CDR3 consists of 14 residues. V was shortened by 2 bases and J by 4 bases, with 8 bases between the two germline ends. Looked up from germline, CDR1 is SSHAT and CDR2 is FNYEAQ (reference sequence). This CDR3 reads CASSLSGGTGELFF. The CDR3 DNA reads TGTGCCAGCAGCTTAAGTGGCGGCACCGGGGAGCTGTTTTTT.

V and J are TRBV5-1 and TRBJ1-2; 8 bases are shared with TRBD1. CDR1 SGHRS and CDR2 YFSETQ come from the germline V gene. This CDR3 has 15 residues. The J segment lost 1 base and the V segment lost 4 bases, leaving 6 bases of the junction unmatched. CDR3 coding DNA: TGCGCCAGCAGCAAGGGACAGGACTTTAACTATGGCTACACCTTC. This translates into CASSKGQDFNYGYTF.

This clonotype appeared a few times. The V call is TRBV4-2, the J call TRBJ2-7; 9 nucleotides agree with TRBD1. The J segment lost 5 bases and the V segment lost 6 bases, leaving 11 bases of the junction unmatched. The CDR3 contains 15 residues. From germline, CDR1 is LGHNA and CDR2 YNFKEQ. In DNA form, the CDR3 reads TGTGCCAGCAGACTTACCCAGGGACAGGGCCACGAGCAGTACTTC. Residues: CASRLTQGQGHEQYF.

This sequence joins TRBV9 and TRBJ2-7; TRBD1 matches at 7 bases. V trimming: 0 bases; J trimming: 2 bases; junction bases outside the gene matches: 8. CDR3 size: 16 residues. Germline V lookup: CDR1 SGDLS, CDR2 YYNGEE. The CDR3 loop reads CASSVGPDRRTYEQYF. The CDR3 DNA is TGTGCCAGCAGCGTAGGCCCGGACAGGCGAACCTACGAGCAGTACTTC.

This clonotype was seen a few times. The rearrangement joins TRBV20-1 to TRBJ1-5, with 8 nucleotides matching TRBD1. Germline V gives CDR1 DFQATT, CDR2 SNEGSKA (reference sequence). This CDR3 contains 17 residues. The ends lost 0 bases at V and 1 base at J; junction bases unmatched: 8. The DNA for the CDR3 is TGCAGTGCTAGAGATCCGGGACAGGCACCAAGCAATCAGCCCCAGCATTTT. Translated: CSARDPGQAPSNQPQHF.

This clonotype was seen only a few times. This chain joins TRBV27 and TRBJ2-5, with 9 positions matching TRBD1. The CDR3 totals 15 residues. Germline CDR1 MNHEY, CDR2 SMNVEV (reference sequence). Trimming removed 2 bases from V and 5 bases from J; junction bases left unmatched: 6. CDR3 in DNA: TGTGCCAGCAGTTTACAGGGGGACAGGGTGGAGACCCAGTACTTC. This sequence encodes CASSLQGDRVETQYF.

Ten or more counts support this clonotype. The chain recombines TRBV7-6 with TRBJ2-1; 7 bases map to TRBD1. The ends lost 2 bases at V and 1 base at J; junction bases unmatched: 5. This CDR3 spans 16 amino acids. CDR1 and CDR2 from the germline V gene are SGHVS and FNYEAQ. CDR3 DNA sequence: TGTGCCAGCAGCTTATTCTCCAGGGGGTCCTACAATGAGCAGTTCTTC. It yields the protein CASSLFSRGSYNEQFF.

The J gene is TRBJ1-2, the V gene TRBV4-3; no clear D. Looked up from germline, CDR1 is LGHNA and CDR2 is YSLEER. The length of the CDR3 is 15 residues. V was trimmed by 3 bases and J by 5 bases, leaving 16 bases between them. This chain's CDR3 is CASSQVGDLVYGYTF. DNA for the CDR3: TGCGCCAGCAGCCAGGTGGGAGACCTAGTTTATGGCTACACCTTC.

The chain couples TRBV24-1 to TRBJ2-5; TRBD1 matches 7 bases. Per the germline V gene, CDR1 is KGHDR and CDR2 is SFDVKD. After removal of 2 bases from V and 5 bases from J, the junction contained 7 bases not matched to a gene. The CDR3 totals 15 residues. CDR3 nucleotides: TGTGCCACCAGTGATTCATACAGGGGCGCTGAGACCCAGTACTTC. Its translation: CATSDSYRGAETQYF.

V is TRBV2 and J is TRBJ1-2, with 7 bases lining up with TRBD1. Germline V gene lookup returns CDR1 SNHLY and CDR2 FYNNEI. V lost 9 bases, J lost 2 bases, and 3 bases stayed unmatched. This CDR3 spans 12 amino acids. CDR3 nucleotide sequence: TGTGCCAGAGACAGGGCAAACTATGGCTACACCTTC. Translation: CARDRANYGYTF. The full variable domain, completed using reference TRBV2 and TRBJ1-2, is EPEVTQTPSHQVTQMGQEVILRCVPISNHLYFYWYRQILGQKVEFLVSFYNNEISEKSEIFDDQFSVERPDGSNFTLKIRSTKLEDSAMYFCARDRANYGYTFGSGTRLTVV.

This clonotype showed up just a few times. The V gene is TRBV15, the J gene TRBJ2-6; unclear D gene. Germline lookup yields CDR1 LNHNV and CDR2 YYDKDF (reference sequence). The CDR3 is made up of 16 amino acids. With 0 bases removed from V and 2 bases from J, the gap between germline ends came to 8 bases. CDR3 in amino acids: CATSRDFRAGANVLTF. Here the CDR3 DNA reads TGTGCCACCAGCAGAGATTTTAGGGCTGGGGCCAACGTCCTGACTTTC.

The chain uses TRBV18 and TRBJ1-2; TRBD1 matches at 7 bases. Germline CDR1 KGHSH, CDR2 LQKENI. V gave up 3 bases and J gave up 6 bases; unmatched junction bases: 4. The CDR3 runs to 13 residues. This chain's CDR3 is CASSPRDSDGYTF. The CDR3 nucleotides are TGTGCCAGCTCACCTAGGGACAGCGATGGCTACACCTTC. Looking up the rest from reference TRBV18 and TRBJ1-2 gives the full variable domain: NAGVMQNPRHLVRRRGQEARLRCSPMKGHSHVYWYRQLPEEGLKFMVYLQKENIIDESGMPKERFSAEFPKEGPSILRIQQVVRGDSAAYFCASSPRDSDGYTFGSGTRLTVV.